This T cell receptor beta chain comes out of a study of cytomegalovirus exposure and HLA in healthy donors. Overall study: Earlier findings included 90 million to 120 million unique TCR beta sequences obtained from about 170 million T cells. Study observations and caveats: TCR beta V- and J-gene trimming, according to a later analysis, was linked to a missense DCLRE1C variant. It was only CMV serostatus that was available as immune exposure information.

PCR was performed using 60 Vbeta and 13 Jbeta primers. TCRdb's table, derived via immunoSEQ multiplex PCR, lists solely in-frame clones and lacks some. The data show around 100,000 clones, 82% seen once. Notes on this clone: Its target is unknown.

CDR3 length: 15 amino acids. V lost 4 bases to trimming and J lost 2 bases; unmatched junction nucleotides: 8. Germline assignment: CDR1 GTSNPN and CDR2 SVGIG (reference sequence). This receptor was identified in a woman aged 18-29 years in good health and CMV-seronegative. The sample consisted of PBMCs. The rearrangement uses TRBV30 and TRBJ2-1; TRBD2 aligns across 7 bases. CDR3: CAWNGRRATYNEQFF. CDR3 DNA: TGTGCCTGGAACGGGAGGAGGGCTACCTACAATGAGCAGTTCTTC.